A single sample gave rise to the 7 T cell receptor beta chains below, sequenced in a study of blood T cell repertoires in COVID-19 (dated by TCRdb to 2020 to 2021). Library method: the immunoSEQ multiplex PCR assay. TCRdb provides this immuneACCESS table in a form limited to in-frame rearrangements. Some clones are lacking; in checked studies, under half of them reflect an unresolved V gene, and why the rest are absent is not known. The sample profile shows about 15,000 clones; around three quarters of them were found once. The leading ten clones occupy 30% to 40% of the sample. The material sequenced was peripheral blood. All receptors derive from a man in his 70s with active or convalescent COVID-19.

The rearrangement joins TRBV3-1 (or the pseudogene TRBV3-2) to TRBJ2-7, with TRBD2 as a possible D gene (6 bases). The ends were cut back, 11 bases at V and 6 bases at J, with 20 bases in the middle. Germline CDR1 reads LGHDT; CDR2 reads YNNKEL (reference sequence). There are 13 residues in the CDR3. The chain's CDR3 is CASSGRPLVEQYF. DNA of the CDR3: TGTGCCTCTTCAGGGAGGCCCCTGGTCGAGCAGTACTTC.

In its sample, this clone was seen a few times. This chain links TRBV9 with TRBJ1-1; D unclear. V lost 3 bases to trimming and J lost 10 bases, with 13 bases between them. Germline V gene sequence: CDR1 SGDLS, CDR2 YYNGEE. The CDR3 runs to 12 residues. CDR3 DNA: TGTGCCAGCAGCGCATTTATAGAGGGAGCTTTCTTT. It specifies CASSAFIEGAFF.

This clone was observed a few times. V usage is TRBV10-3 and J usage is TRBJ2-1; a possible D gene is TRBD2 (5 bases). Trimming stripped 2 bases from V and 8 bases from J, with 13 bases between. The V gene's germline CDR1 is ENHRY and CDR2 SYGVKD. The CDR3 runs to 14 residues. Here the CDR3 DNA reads TGTGCCATCAGTGAGGGAGGCACGGGGTATGAGCAGTTCTTC. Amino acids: CAISEGGTGYEQFF.

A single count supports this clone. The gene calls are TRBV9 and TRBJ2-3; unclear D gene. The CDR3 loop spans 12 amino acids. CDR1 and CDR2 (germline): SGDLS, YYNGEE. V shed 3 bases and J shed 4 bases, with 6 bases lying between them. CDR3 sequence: CASSGPPDTQYF. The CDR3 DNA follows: TGTGCCAGCAGCGGGCCGCCAGATACGCAGTATTTT. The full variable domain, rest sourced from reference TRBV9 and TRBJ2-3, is DSGVTQTPKHLITATGQRVTLRCSPRSGDLSVYWYQQSLDQGLQFLIQYYNGEERAKGNILERFSAQQFPDLHSELNLSSLELGDSALYFCASSGPPDTQYFGPGTRLTVL.

The CDR3 nucleotides read TGTGCCAGCGCCAAGAGGAACCGGGAGGGTGAGCAGTACTTC. This codes for CASAKRNREGEQYF. The J gene is TRBJ2-7, the V gene TRBV14, with 8 bases matching TRBD2. Germline CDR1 reads SGHDN; CDR2 reads FVKESK. V shed 8 bases, J shed 7 bases, and the junction held 13 bases outside the gene matches. The CDR3 runs 14 residues. The whole variable domain, filled in from reference TRBV14 and TRBJ2-7, reads EAGVTQFPSHSVIEKGQTVTLRCDPISGHDNLYWYRRVMGKEIKFLLHFVKESKQDESGMPNNRFLAERTGGTYSTLKVQPAELEDSGVYFCASAKRNREGEQYFGPGTRLTVT.

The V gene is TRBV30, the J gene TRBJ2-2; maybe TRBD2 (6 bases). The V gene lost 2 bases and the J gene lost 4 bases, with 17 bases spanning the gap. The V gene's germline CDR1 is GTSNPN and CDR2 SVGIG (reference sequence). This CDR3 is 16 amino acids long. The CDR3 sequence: CAWSSGQRAATGELFF. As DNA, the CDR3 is TGTGCCTGGAGTAGTGGCCAGCGGGCAGCCACCGGGGAGCTGTTTTTT.

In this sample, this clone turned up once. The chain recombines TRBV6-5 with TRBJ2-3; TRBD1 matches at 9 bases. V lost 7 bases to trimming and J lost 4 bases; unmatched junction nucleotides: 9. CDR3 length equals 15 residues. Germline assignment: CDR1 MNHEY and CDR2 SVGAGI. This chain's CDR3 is CASTLDRGQSDTQYF. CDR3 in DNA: TGTGCCAGCACCCTGGACAGGGGCCAATCAGATACGCAGTATTTT.